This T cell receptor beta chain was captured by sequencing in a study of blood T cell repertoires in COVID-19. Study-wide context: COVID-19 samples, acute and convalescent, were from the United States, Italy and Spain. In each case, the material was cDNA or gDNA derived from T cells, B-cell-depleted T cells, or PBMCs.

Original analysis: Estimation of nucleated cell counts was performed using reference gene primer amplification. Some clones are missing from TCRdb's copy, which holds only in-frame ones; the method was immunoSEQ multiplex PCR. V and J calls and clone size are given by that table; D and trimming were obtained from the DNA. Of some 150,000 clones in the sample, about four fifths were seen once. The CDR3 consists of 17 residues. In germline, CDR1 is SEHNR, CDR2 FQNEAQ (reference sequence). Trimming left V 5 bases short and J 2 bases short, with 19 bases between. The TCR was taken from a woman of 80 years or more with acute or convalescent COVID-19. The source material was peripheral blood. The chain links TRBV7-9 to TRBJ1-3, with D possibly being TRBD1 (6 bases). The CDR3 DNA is TGTGCCAGCAGCCCCCGCGGGGGGGGCTTAACTGGAAACACCATATATTTT. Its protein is CASSPRGGGLTGNTIYF.